Shown below are 27 T cell receptor beta chains from a single sample sequenced in a study of cytomegalovirus exposure and HLA in healthy donors. The PCR employed 60 Vbeta primers together with 13 Jbeta primers. The data were produced by immunoSEQ multiplex PCR, yet TCRdb's version contains in-frame clones alone and is incomplete. Here the sample spans roughly 120,000 clones, about three quarters being singletons. Sequences were obtained from PBMCs. These receptors came from a man in his 60s in good health and CMV-seropositive.

The chain uses TRBV4-2 and TRBJ2-3; 8 bases are shared with TRBD2. V dropped 3 bases and J dropped 0; count of bases not matched to a gene: 2. The V gene's germline CDR1 is LGHNA and CDR2 YNFKEQ. The CDR3 contains 15 residues. The CDR3 loop reads CASSQGLGSTDTQYF. CDR3 in DNA: TGTGCCAGCAGCCAGGGACTAGGAAGCACAGATACGCAGTATTTT.

The rearrangement joins TRBV5-1 to TRBJ2-5; the D gene is possibly TRBD2 (6 bases). CDR1 and CDR2 (germline): SGHRS, YFSETQ. The CDR3 totals 13 residues. The V gene lost 6 bases and the J gene lost 4 bases, with 13 bases spanning the gap. CDR3 sequence: CASNLGGRETQYF. The CDR3 DNA reads as TGCGCCAGCAATTTGGGGGGAAGAGAGACCCAGTACTTC.

In this sample, this clone turned up a few times. Other DNA variants within this sample encode the same CDR3. The rearrangement joins TRBV5-1 to TRBJ1-1; TRBD1 might be the D (6 bases). V was clipped by 0 bases and J by 0 bases, with 6 bases between them. This CDR3 comprises 14 residues. CDR1 SGHRS and CDR2 YFSETQ come from the germline V gene. CDR3 DNA: TGCGCCAGCAGCTTGGACAGGGTGAACACTGAAGCTTTCTTT. Translation gives CASSLDRVNTEAFF.

This clone has a handful of counts. V is TRBV28 and J is TRBJ2-2, with TRBD1 as a possible D gene (5 bases). The length of the CDR3 is 16 residues. The germline V gene encodes CDR1 MDHEN and CDR2 SYDVKM. V lost 0 bases and J lost 0, with 8 bases in between. CDR3 in amino acids: CASSLWDNSNTGELFF. In DNA form, the CDR3 reads TGTGCCAGCAGTTTATGGGACAACTCGAACACCGGGGAGCTGTTTTTT.

The gene calls are TRBV29-1 and TRBJ2-7; 9 positions match TRBD1. CDR1 and CDR2 (germline): SQVTM, ANQGSEA. V was pared by 1 base and J by 4 bases, with 11 bases of the junction left unmatched. This CDR3 has 16 residues. CDR3 DNA: TGCAGCGTTGAAGGGACGGGAACAGGGGGCCGGTACGAGCAGTACTTC. Protein product: CSVEGTGTGGRYEQYF.

On this clone itself: At one end, the junction sequence differs from germline, possibly due to a read error. The V and J genes are TRBV7-7 and TRBJ2-1; 8 bases agree with TRBD2. The germline V gene has CDR1 SSHAT and CDR2 FNYEAQ (reference sequence). This CDR3 region has 16 residues. This CDR3 reads CASSGGGRDGGNEQFF. The CDR3 DNA sequence: TGTGCTAGCAGCGGGGGAGGGCGGGATGGAGGGAATGAGCAGTTCTTC.

CDR3 region: CASSSRGASSGVADTQYF. The CDR3 DNA follows: TGTGCCAGCAGCTCCCGAGGGGCCTCGAGCGGGGTCGCAGATACGCAGTATTTT. The chain has TRBV11-2 and TRBJ2-3, with 7 bases lining up with TRBD2. Germline trimming cut 4 bases from V and 4 bases from J; bases unmatched to any gene: 17. In germline, CDR1 is SGHAT, CDR2 FQNNGV. The CDR3 runs 18 residues.

The sample holds a few counts of this clone. The chain combines TRBV19 with TRBJ2-1, with TRBD1 as a possible D gene (6 bases). The CDR3 has 14 amino acids. Germline V CDR1 and CDR2: LNHDA, SQIVND (reference sequence). V lost 5 bases and J 4 bases, leaving 12 bases between the germline ends. CDR3 amino acids: CASSPRTAYNEQFF. CDR3 DNA sequence: TGTGCCAGTAGTCCCCGGACAGCATACAATGAGCAGTTCTTC.

The genes are TRBV5-6 and TRBJ2-7, with 9 bases lining up with TRBD2. Germline V gene sequence: CDR1 SGHDT, CDR2 YYEEEE. V trimming: 7 bases; J trimming: 4 bases; junction bases outside the gene matches: 12. The CDR3 is made up of 15 amino acids. The CDR3 DNA reads TGTGCCAGCGCCGGGCCAGGACTAGCGCGGTACGAGCAGTACTTC. This gives the protein CASAGPGLARYEQYF. The variable domain in full, completed from reference TRBV5-6 and TRBJ2-7, reads DAGVTQSPTHLIKTRGQQVTLRCSPKSGHDTVSWYQQALGQGPQFIFQYYEEEERQRGNFPDRFSGHQFPNYSSELNVNALLLGDSALYLCASAGPGLARYEQYFGPGTRLTVT.

On this clone itself: The junction and the germline gene differ at one end; a read error may be behind it. V and J are TRBV7-9 and TRBJ1-1; tentatively, D is TRBD1 (6 bases). Germline V gives CDR1 SEHNR, CDR2 FQNEAQ (reference sequence). The CDR3 covers 13 residues. The CDR3, as DNA: TGTGCTAGCAGCTTAGGTAGGGGGGGTGAAGCTTTCTTT. Its translation is CASSLGRGGEAFF.

The chain uses TRBV2 and TRBJ1-5; D is unclear. The germline gives CDR1 SNHLY, CDR2 FYNNEI. The CDR3 runs to 15 residues. Trimming took 3 bases from V and 0 from J, leaving 9 bases between them. CDR3 loop: CASSEATDSNQPQHF. In nucleotides, the CDR3 is TGTGCCAGCAGTGAGGCTACAGATAGCAATCAGCCCCAGCATTTT.

In this sample, this clone turned up a few times. V gene TRBV5-8 combines with J gene TRBJ2-3, with 7 bases fitting TRBD1. With 0 bases clipped from V and 2 bases from J, the junction kept 6 bases outside the gene matches. There are 16 residues in the CDR3. In germline, CDR1 is SGHTS, CDR2 YDEGEE. CDR3 residues: CASSLAGQEDTDTQYF. The CDR3 nucleotides are TGTGCCAGCAGCTTGGCCGGACAGGAGGACACAGATACGCAGTATTTT.

V and J are TRBV5-1 and TRBJ1-1; D is ambiguous. The germline V gene encodes CDR1 SGHRS and CDR2 YFSETQ. V was pared by 1 base and J by 0 bases, with 7 bases between. The CDR3 sequence is 14 residues long. Written as DNA, the CDR3 is TGCGCCAGCAGCTTGTTGTCCATGAACACTGAAGCTTTCTTT. Translating it yields CASSLLSMNTEAFF.

This clone came up once. The chain is built from TRBV9 and TRBJ2-7; D might be TRBD2 (6 bases). The CDR3 sequence is 15 residues long. CDR1 and CDR2 (germline): SGDLS, YYNGEE. With 4 bases removed from V and 0 bases from J, the gap between germline ends came to 14 bases. CDR3: CASSPGRDSSYEQYF. CDR3 bases: TGTGCCAGCAGCCCAGGGCGGGACTCCTCCTACGAGCAGTACTTC.

The V and J genes are TRBV5-1 and TRBJ2-1; no definite D call. From germline, CDR1 is SGHRS and CDR2 YFSETQ. The CDR3 length is 16 residues. V was clipped by 0 bases and J by 2 bases, with 12 bases between them. CDR3 coding DNA: TGCGCCAGCAGCTTGGGGCTCCTAGTGGCCTACAATGAGCAGTTCTTC. This sequence encodes CASSLGLLVAYNEQFF. Together with reference TRBV5-1 and TRBJ2-1, the CDR3 gives the full variable domain: KAGVTQTPRYLIKTRGQQVTLSCSPISGHRSVSWYQQTPGQGLQFLFEYFSETQRNKGNFPGRFSGRQFSNSRSEMNVSTLELGDSALYLCASSLGLLVAYNEQFFGPGTRLTVL.

The V call is TRBV29-1, the J call TRBJ1-5; no clear D. Trimming took 4 bases from V and 7 from J, leaving 14 bases between them. This CDR3 is built from 13 residues. Germline CDR1 is SQVTM and CDR2 is ANQGSEA. Here the CDR3 reads CSVASAGGQPQHF. CDR3 nucleotides: TGCAGCGTTGCCTCGGCCGGAGGACAGCCCCAGCATTTT.

On this clone itself: This sample includes further DNA sequences coding for the same CDR3. The chain carries TRBV9 and TRBJ1-1; D is possibly TRBD1 (6 bases). The CDR3 consists of 15 residues. Germline CDR1 is SGDLS and CDR2 is YYNGEE. V was shortened by 0 bases and J by 0 bases, with 9 bases between the two germline ends. The CDR3 sequence is CASSVGGGLNTEAFF. In DNA form, the CDR3 reads TGTGCCAGCAGCGTAGGAGGGGGATTGAACACTGAAGCTTTCTTT.

The gene calls are TRBV19 and TRBJ2-5, with 9 bases that match TRBD1. Unmatched junction bases numbered 10, after V lost 4 bases and J lost 4 bases. Per germline, CDR1 LNHDA and CDR2 SQIVND (reference sequence). This CDR3 spans 16 amino acids. The DNA for the CDR3 is TGTGCCAGTAGTAGCCTGAGGGACAGGGTCTCAGAGACCCAGTACTTC. This gives the protein CASSSLRDRVSETQYF.

Only a few counts were recorded for this clone. CDR3 nucleotides: TGTGCCAGTAGTATAGATCTGGGCAGGGTGGACACTGAAGCTTTCTTT. Protein: CASSIDLGRVDTEAFF. The chain combines TRBV19 with TRBJ1-1, with TRBD1 as a possible D gene (5 bases). Germline assignment: CDR1 LNHDA and CDR2 SQIVND (reference sequence). V lost 0 bases and J lost 3, with 14 bases in between. This CDR3 is 16 amino acids long. The whole variable domain, remainder taken from reference TRBV19 and TRBJ1-1, is DGGITQSPKYLFRKEGQNVTLSCEQNLNHDAMYWYRQDPGQGLRLIYYSQIVNDFQKGDIAEGYSVSREKKESFPLTVTSAQKNPTAFYLCASSIDLGRVDTEAFFGQGTRLTVV.

The chain uses TRBV5-1 and TRBJ1-1; weak D call: TRBD1 (6 bases). Germline CDR1 is SGHRS and CDR2 is YFSETQ. The CDR3 runs 16 residues. V dropped 3 bases and J dropped 0 bases, with 15 bases sitting between them. The CDR3 nucleotides read TGCGCCAGCAGCTCAGACGGACAGTTTATGAACACTGAAGCTTTCTTT. It encodes CASSSDGQFMNTEAFF. Using reference TRBV5-1 and TRBJ1-1 for the parts outside the CDR3, the full variable domain is KAGVTQTPRYLIKTRGQQVTLSCSPISGHRSVSWYQQTPGQGLQFLFEYFSETQRNKGNFPGRFSGRQFSNSRSEMNVSTLELGDSALYLCASSSDGQFMNTEAFFGQGTRLTVV.

This clone was detected only once. This chain uses TRBV29-1 with TRBJ2-1; TRBD2 agrees at 12 bases. Losses at the gene ends were 3 bases for V and 8 bases for J; bases not matched to a gene: 5. The CDR3 has 14 amino acids. CDR1 and CDR2 (germline): SQVTM, ANQGSEA. CDR3 residues: CSVDVLAGGYEQFF. In DNA, the CDR3 is TGCAGCGTTGACGTCCTAGCGGGGGGGTATGAGCAGTTCTTC.

V and J are TRBV5-1 and TRBJ1-1; weak D call: TRBD1 (5 bases). The CDR3 sequence is 13 residues long. V was trimmed by 4 bases and J by 5 bases, leaving 12 bases between them. Germline-derived CDR1 and CDR2 are SGHRS and YFSETQ. In DNA, the CDR3 is TGCGCCAGCAGCCCGGACCCAGGGACTGAAGCTTTCTTT. As protein: CASSPDPGTEAFF. Complete variable domain (other parts from reference TRBV5-1 and TRBJ1-1): KAGVTQTPRYLIKTRGQQVTLSCSPISGHRSVSWYQQTPGQGLQFLFEYFSETQRNKGNFPGRFSGRQFSNSRSEMNVSTLELGDSALYLCASSPDPGTEAFFGQGTRLTVV.

This clone showed up just a few times. V is TRBV2 and J is TRBJ1-2, with D possibly TRBD1 on 5 matching bases. CDR3 length: 12 amino acids. V lost 6 bases and J 2 bases, leaving 7 bases between the germline ends. CDR1 is SNHLY and CDR2 is FYNNEI in the germline V gene. The CDR3 sequence is CASRDRNYGYTF. CDR3 DNA sequence: TGTGCCAGCAGAGACAGAAACTATGGCTACACCTTC.

This clone showed up just a few times. The V and J genes are TRBV18 and TRBJ1-1; D gene unclear. The ends were cut back, 3 bases at V and 7 bases at J, with 12 bases in the middle. Per germline, CDR1 KGHSH and CDR2 LQKENI. The CDR3 contains 13 residues. This CDR3 is CASSPTDPYEAFF. CDR3 DNA: TGTGCCAGCTCACCCACAGATCCCTATGAAGCTTTCTTT.

This clone has a single count. The chain combines TRBV30 with TRBJ2-1; TRBD1 agrees at 8 bases. Germline V gene data show CDR1 as GTSNPN and CDR2 as SVGIG (reference sequence). Trimming at V came to 1 base and at J to 6 bases, leaving 8 bases not matched to a gene. The CDR3 runs 15 residues. The CDR3 nucleotides are TGTGCCTGGAGTGACGACAGGGGTCATTTCAATGAGCAGTTCTTC. Encoded protein: CAWSDDRGHFNEQFF.

The chain employs TRBV30 and TRBJ1-4; TRBD1 is a possible D gene (5 bases). Deletions cut 4 bases from V and 0 bases from J, with 9 bases between. Germline CDR1 and CDR2: GTSNPN and SVGIG (reference sequence). This CDR3 is 14 amino acids long. The CDR3 DNA follows: TGTGCCTGGACGAGACAGTCAACTAATGAAAAACTGTTTTTT. Protein product: CAWTRQSTNEKLFF.

The chain uses TRBV18 and TRBJ2-2; 8 positions match TRBD1. Germline V CDR1 and CDR2: KGHSH, LQKENI. The ends lost 3 bases at V and 2 bases at J; junction bases unmatched: 5. The CDR3 is made up of 16 amino acids. The CDR3 loop is CASSPKTGVNTGELFF. The CDR3 nucleotides are TGTGCCAGCTCACCCAAGACAGGGGTCAACACCGGGGAGCTGTTTTTT.